This T cell receptor beta chain was obtained from a study of control samples from healthy donors and cancer patients. V lost 3 bases, J lost 0 bases, and 4 bases stayed unmatched. This CDR3 is 15 amino acids long. The germline gives CDR1 KGHSH, CDR2 LQKENI. Generated by immunoSEQ multiplex PCR, the TCRdb table keeps only in-frame clones and is missing some. The sample lists 70,000 to 100,000 clones, approximately 88% seen once, with roughly 7.2% in the top ten. Input material: blood. The clonotype originates from a woman aged 60 to 75 in good health. The chain couples TRBV18 to TRBJ1-2, with 7 positions matching TRBD1. The CDR3, as DNA: TGTGCCAGCTCACCCGCAGGGGGAACTAACTATGGCTACACCTTC. This translates into CASSPAGGTNYGYTF.